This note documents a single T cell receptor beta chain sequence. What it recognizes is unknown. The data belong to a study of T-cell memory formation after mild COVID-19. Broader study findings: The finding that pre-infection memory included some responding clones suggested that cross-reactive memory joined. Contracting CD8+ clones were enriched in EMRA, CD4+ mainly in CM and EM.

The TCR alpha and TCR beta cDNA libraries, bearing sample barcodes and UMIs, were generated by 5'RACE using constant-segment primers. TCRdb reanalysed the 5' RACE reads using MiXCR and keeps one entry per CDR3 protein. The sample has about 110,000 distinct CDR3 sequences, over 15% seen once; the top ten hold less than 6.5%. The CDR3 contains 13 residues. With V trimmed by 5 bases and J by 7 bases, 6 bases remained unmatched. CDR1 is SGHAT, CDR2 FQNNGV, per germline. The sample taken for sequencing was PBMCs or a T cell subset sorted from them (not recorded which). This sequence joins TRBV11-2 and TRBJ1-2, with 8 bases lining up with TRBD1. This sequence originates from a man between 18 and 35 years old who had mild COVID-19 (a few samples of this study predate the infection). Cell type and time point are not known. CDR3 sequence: CASSQDRGGGYTF. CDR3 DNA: TGTGCCAGCAGCCAAGACAGGGGAGGTGGCTACACCTTC.